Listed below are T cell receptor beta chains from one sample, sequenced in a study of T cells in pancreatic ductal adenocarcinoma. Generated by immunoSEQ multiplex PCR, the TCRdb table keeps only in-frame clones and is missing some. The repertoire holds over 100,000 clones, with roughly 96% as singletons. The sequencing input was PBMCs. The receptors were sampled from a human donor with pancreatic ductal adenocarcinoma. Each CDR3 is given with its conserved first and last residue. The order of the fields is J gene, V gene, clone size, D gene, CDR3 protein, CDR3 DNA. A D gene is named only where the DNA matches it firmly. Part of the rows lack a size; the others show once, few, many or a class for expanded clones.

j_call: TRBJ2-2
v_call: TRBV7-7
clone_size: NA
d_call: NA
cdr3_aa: CASSLAWSGELFF
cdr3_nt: TGTGCTAGCAGCTTAGCTTGGAGCGGGGAGCTGTTTTTT

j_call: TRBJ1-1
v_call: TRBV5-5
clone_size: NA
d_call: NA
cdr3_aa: CASSSYRVRDTEAFF
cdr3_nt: TGTGCCAGCAGCTCTTACAGGGTGCGGGACACTGAAGCTTTCTTT

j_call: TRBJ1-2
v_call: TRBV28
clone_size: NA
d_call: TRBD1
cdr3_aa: CASSSRYDRGYGYTF
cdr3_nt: TGTGCCAGCAGTTCCCGTTATGACAGGGGATATGGCTACACCTTC

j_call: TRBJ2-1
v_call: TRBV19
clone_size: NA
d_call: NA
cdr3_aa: CASSIVGRGVGNEQFF
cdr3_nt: TGTGCCAGTAGTATAGTGGGAAGGGGCGTCGGCAATGAGCAGTTCTTC

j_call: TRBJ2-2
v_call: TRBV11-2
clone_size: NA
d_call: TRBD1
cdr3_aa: CASSFRTDREFGGELFF
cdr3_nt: TGTGCCAGCAGCTTTCGCACGGACAGGGAGTTCGGCGGGGAGCTGTTTTTT

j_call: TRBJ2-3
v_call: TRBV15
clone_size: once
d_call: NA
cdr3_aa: CATSRERTDTQYF
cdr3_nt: TGTGCCACCAGCAGAGAGAGGACAGATACGCAGTATTTT

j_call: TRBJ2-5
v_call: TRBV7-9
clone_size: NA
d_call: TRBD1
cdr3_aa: CASSLTWDRDSETQYF
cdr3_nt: TGTGCCAGCAGCTTAACCTGGGACAGGGATTCAGAGACCCAGTACTTC

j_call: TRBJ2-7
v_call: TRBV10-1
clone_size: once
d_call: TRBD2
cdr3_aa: CASSATGTRSGQYF
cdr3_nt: TGCGCCAGCAGTGCCACCGGGACTAGGTCTGGGCAGTACTTC

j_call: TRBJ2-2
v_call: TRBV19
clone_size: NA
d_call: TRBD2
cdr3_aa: CASSLGLNGELFF
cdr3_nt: TGTGCCAGTAGTTTGGGACTAAACGGGGAGCTGTTTTTT

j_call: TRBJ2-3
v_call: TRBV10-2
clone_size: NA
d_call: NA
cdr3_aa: CASSELVSNTQYF
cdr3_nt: TGCGCCAGCAGCGAACTAGTTTCAAATACGCAGTATTTT

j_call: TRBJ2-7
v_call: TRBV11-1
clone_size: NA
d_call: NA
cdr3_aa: CASTPGRVYTYEQYF
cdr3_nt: TGTGCCAGCACCCCGGGCAGGGTATATACCTACGAGCAGTACTTC

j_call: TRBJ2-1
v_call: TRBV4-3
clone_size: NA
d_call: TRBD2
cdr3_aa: CASSQDWEAGGPFDEQFF
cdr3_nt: TGCGCCAGCAGCCAAGATTGGGAAGCGGGAGGGCCATTTGATGAGCAGTTCTTC

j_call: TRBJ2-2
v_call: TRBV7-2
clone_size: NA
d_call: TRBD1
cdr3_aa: CASSLAQGASFGELFF
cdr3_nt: TGTGCCAGCAGCTTAGCTCAGGGGGCCAGCTTCGGGGAGCTGTTTTTT

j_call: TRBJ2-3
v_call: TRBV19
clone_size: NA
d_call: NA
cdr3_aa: CATKGGPSTDTQYF
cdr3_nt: TGTGCCACAAAGGGGGGGCCTAGCACAGATACGCAGTATTTT

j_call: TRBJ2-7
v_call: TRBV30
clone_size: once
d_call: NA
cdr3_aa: CAWGMGGERNEQYF
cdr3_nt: TGTGCCTGGGGGATGGGGGGAGAACGGAACGAGCAGTACTTC

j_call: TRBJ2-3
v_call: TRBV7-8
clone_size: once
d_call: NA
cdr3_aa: CASSSPWGSGSDTQYF
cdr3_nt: TGTGCCAGCAGCTCACCCTGGGGGAGCGGGTCAGATACGCAGTATTTT

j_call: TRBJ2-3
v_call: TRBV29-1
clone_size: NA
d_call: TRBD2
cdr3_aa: CSVALTSGREDTQYF
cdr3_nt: TGCAGCGTGGCCCTGACTAGCGGGAGAGAAGATACGCAGTATTTT

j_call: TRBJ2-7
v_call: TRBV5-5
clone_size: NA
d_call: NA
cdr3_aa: CASSFDTFSYEQYF
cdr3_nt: TGTGCCAGCAGCTTCGACACATTCTCCTACGAGCAGTACTTC

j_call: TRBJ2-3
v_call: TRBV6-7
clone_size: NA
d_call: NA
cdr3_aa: CASSRGKSLDTQYF
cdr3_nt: TGTGCCAGCTCGAGAGGGAAGTCACTAGATACGCAGTATTTT

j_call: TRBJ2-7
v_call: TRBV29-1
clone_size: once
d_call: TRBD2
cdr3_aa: CSVGELAGSEQYF
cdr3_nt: TGCAGCGTAGGGGAACTAGCGGGAAGCGAGCAGTACTTC

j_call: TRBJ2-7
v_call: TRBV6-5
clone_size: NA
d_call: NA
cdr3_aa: CASRLSGVFYEQYF
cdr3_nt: TGTGCCAGCAGGTTGTCAGGGGTTTTTTACGAGCAGTACTTC

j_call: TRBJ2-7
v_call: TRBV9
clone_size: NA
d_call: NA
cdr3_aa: CASSESIHYEQYF
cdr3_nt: TGTGCCAGCAGCGAATCAATTCACTACGAGCAGTACTTC

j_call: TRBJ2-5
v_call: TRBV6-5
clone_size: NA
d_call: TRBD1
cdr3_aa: CASSYSTGFGETQYF
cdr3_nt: TGTGCCAGCAGTTACTCGACAGGGTTCGGAGAGACCCAGTACTTC

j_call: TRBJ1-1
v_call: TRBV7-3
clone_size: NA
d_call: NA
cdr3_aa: CASSLWRVSNTEAFF
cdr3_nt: TGTGCCAGCAGCCTATGGAGGGTGTCTAACACTGAAGCTTTCTTT

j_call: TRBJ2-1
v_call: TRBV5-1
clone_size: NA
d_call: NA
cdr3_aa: CASSTGSSYNEQFF
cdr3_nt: TGCGCCAGCAGCACAGGGAGCTCCTACAATGAGCAGTTCTTC

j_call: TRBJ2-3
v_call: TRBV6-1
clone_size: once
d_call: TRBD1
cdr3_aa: CASSGDRGGIAGTDTQYF
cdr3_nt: TGTGCCAGCAGTGGAGACAGGGGGGGTATTGCTGGCACAGATACGCAGTATTTT

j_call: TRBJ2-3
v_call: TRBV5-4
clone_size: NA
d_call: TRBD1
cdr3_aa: CASSLTDGTVAHTDTQYF
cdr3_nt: TGTGCCAGCAGCTTGACGGATGGGACAGTAGCTCACACAGATACGCAGTATTTT

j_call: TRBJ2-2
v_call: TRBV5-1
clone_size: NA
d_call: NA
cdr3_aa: CASSLRLVNTGELFF
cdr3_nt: TGCGCCAGCAGTCTTAGACTAGTGAACACCGGGGAGCTGTTTTTT

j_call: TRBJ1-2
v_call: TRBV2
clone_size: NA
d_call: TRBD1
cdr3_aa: CASSEEGASYGYTF
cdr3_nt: TGTGCCAGCAGTGAGGAGGGGGCTTCCTATGGCTACACCTTC

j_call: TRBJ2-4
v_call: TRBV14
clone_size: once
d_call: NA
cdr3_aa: CASSQGEREVNIQYF
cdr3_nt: TGTGCCAGCAGCCAAGGAGAAAGGGAGGTAAACATTCAGTACTTC

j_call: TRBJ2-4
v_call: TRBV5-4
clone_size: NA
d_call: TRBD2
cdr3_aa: CASSAGGSSWDIQYF
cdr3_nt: TGTGCCAGCAGCGCGGGAGGGTCTAGCTGGGACATTCAGTACTTC

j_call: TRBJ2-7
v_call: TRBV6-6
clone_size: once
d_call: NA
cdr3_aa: CASNHRQNFYEQYF
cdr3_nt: TGTGCCAGCAATCACAGGCAAAATTTTTACGAGCAGTACTTC

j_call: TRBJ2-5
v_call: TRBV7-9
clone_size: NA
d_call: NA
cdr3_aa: CASSQGGVVRVTQYF
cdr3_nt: TGTGCCAGCAGCCAAGGCGGGGTCGTGCGAGTAACCCAGTACTTC

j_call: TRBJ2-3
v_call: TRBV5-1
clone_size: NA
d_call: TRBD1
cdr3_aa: CASLPGQGVLLGTDTQYF
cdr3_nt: TGCGCCAGCTTGCCGGGACAGGGAGTCCTATTGGGCACAGATACGCAGTATTTT

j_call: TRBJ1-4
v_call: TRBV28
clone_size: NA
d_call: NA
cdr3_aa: CASSYGVAEKLFF
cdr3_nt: TGTGCCAGCAGTTATGGTGTGGCTGAAAAACTGTTTTTT

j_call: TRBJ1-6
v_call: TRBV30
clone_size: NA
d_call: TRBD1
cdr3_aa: CAWRGGTENSPLHF
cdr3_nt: TGTGCCTGGAGAGGCGGGACAGAAAATTCACCCCTCCACTTT

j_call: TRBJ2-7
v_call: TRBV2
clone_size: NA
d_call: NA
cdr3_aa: CASKPQGLTYEQYF
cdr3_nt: TGTGCCAGCAAACCCCAGGGACTTACCTACGAGCAGTACTTC

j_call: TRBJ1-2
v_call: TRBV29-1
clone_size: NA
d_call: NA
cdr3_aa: CSSRDTFNYGYTF
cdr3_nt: TGCAGCTCCCGGGACACCTTTAACTATGGCTACACCTTC

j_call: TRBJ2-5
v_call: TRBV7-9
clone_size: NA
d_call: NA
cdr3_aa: CASSLVASQETQYF
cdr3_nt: TGTGCCAGCAGCTTAGTGGCCAGCCAAGAGACCCAGTACTTC

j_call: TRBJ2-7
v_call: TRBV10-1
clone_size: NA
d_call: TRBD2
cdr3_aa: CASSEGDYSYEQYF
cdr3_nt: TGCGCCAGCAGTGAGGGGGACTACTCCTACGAGCAGTACTTC

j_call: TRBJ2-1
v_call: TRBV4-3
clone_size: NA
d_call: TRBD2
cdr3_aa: CASSLSGGFYNEQFF
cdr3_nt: TGCGCCAGCAGCCTAAGCGGGGGGTTCTACAATGAGCAGTTCTTC

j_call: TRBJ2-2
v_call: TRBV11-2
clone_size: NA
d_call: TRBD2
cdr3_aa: CASSLGRRLAGPNTGELFF
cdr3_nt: TGTGCCAGCAGCTTAGGCCGGCGACTAGCGGGACCGAACACCGGGGAGCTGTTTTTT

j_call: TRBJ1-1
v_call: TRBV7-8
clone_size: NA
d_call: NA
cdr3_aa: CASSRTRFKFSDTEAFF
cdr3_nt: TGTGCCAGCAGCCGGACACGATTCAAGTTTTCCGACACTGAAGCTTTCTTT

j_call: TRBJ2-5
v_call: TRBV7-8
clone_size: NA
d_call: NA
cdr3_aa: CASSSLREPQETQYF
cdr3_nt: TGTGCCAGCAGCTCCCTCCGGGAGCCACAAGAGACCCAGTACTTC

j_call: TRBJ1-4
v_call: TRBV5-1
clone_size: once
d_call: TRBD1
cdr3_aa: CASSANRGGNEKLFF
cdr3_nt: TGCGCCAGCAGCGCCAACAGGGGTGGTAATGAAAAACTGTTTTTT

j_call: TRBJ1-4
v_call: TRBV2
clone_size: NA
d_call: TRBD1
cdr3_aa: CASSFGGGQKNEKLFF
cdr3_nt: TGTGCCAGCAGTTTCGGTGGGGGACAGAAGAATGAAAAACTGTTTTTT

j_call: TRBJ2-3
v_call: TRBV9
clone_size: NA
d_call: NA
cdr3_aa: CASSPGQGGSTDTQYF
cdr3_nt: TGTGCCAGCAGCCCCGGCCAAGGAGGGAGCACAGATACGCAGTATTTT

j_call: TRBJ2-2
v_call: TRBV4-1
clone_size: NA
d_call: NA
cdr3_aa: CASSQVGARGRELFF
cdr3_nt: TGCGCCAGCAGCCAAGTTGGCGCCAGGGGCCGGGAGCTGTTTTTT

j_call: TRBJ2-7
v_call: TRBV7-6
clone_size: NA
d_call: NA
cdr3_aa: CASSVSSTTSYEQYF
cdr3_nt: TGTGCCAGCAGCGTCTCGAGTACCACGTCCTACGAGCAGTACTTC

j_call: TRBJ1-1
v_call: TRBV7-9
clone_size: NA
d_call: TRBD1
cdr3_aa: CASSTRQGRDTEAFF
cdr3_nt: TGTGCCAGCAGCACCCGACAGGGAAGGGACACTGAAGCTTTCTTT

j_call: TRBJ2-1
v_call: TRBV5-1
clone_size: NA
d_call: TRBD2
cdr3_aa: CASSSGLAGGGVQFF
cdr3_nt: TGCGCCAGCAGCTCCGGACTAGCGGGCGGCGGGGTGCAGTTCTTC

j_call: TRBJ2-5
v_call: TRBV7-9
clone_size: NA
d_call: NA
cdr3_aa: CASSLNRAETQYF
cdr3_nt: TGTGCCAGCAGCTTAAACAGGGCGGAGACCCAGTACTTC

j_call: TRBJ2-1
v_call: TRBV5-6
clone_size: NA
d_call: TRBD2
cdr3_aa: CASSSLTSGIYNEQFF
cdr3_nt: TGTGCCAGCAGCTCGTTGACTAGCGGAATCTACAATGAGCAGTTCTTC

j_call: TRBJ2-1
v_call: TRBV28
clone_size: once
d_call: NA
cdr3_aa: CASSLYAGHEQFF
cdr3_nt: TGTGCCAGCAGTTTATACGCGGGGCATGAGCAGTTCTTC

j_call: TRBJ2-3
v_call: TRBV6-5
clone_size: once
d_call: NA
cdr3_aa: CASSYSGGTDTQYF
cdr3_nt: TGTGCCAGCAGTTACTCGGGGGGTACAGATACGCAGTATTTT

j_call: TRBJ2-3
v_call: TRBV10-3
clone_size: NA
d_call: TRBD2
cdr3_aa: CAISERREWEDTQYF
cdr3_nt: TGTGCCATCAGTGAAAGGCGGGAGTGGGAAGATACGCAGTATTTT

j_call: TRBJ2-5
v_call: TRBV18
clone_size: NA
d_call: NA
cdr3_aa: CASSPQGVSETQYF
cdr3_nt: TGTGCCAGCTCACCACAGGGGGTTTCGGAGACCCAGTACTTC